This entry lists 23 T cell receptor beta chains sequenced from one sample in a study of T cell clonality in common variable immunodeficiency. Clones were read by immunoSEQ multiplex PCR, and TCRdb kept only the in-frame ones, dropping some. The sample lists 40,000 to 45,000 clones, none appearing once, the ten largest making up under 11%. The sample comprised peripheral blood mononuclear cells. All receptors come from a person aged 18 to 70 in good health.

The table lists this clone with many counts. From the germline J gene comes the end of the CDR3, since the read stops 3 residues before it. V gene TRBV5-6 combines with J gene TRBJ2-3; 7 bases line up with TRBD2. This CDR3 is built from 15 residues. Germline V gene lookup returns CDR1 SGHDT and CDR2 YYEEEE. Trimming removed 1 base from V and 1 base from J; junction bases left unmatched: 3. The CDR3 is CASSLHTSGTDTQYF. The DNA read from the CDR3 is TGTGCCAGCAGCTTGCACACTAGCGGCACAGATACG. Variable domain in full (rest from reference TRBV5-6 and TRBJ2-3): DAGVTQSPTHLIKTRGQQVTLRCSPKSGHDTVSWYQQALGQGPQFIFQYYEEEERQRGNFPDRFSGHQFPNYSSELNVNALLLGDSALYLCASSLHTSGTDTQYFGPGTRLTVL.

This clone was seen ten or more times. The read terminates 3 residues before the CDR3 end, so the remaining end is supplied by the germline J gene. V usage is TRBV6-2 or TRBV6-3 and J usage is TRBJ1-2; D may be TRBD1 (6 bases). The CDR3 is 15 amino acids. Germline CDR1 MNHEY, CDR2 SVGEGT. With 6 bases removed from V and 0 bases from J, the gap between germline ends came to 14 bases. CDR3 DNA (partial): TGTGCCAGCAGGTCCGGGGGGCCGGCTAACTATGGC. Translating gives CASRSGGPANYG. The full CDR3 sequence reads CASRSGGPANYGYTF.

For this clone: The read comes to an end 3 residues before the CDR3 does, leaving the germline J gene to fill in the end. This chain joins TRBV29-1 and TRBJ1-2; weak D call: TRBD1 (6 bases). Germline V gene data show CDR1 as SQVTM and CDR2 as ANQGSEA. The length of the CDR3 is 13 residues. V was trimmed by 6 bases and J by 2 bases, leaving 13 bases between them. The CDR3 here is CSVRQGSNYGYTF. The CDR3 bases that were read are TGCAGCGTCAGGCAGGGGAGCAACTATGGC. Based on the CDR3 plus reference TRBV29-1 and TRBJ1-2, the full variable domain is SAVISQKPSRDICQRGTSLTIQCQVDSQVTMMFWYRQQPGQSLTLIATANQGSEATYESGFVIDKFPISRPNLTFSTLTVSNMSPEDSSIYLCSVRQGSNYGYTFGSGTRLTVV.

This clone was detected ten times or more. The CDR3 goes on 3 residues after the read ends, and that part is filled in from the germline J gene. The chain combines TRBV7-9 with TRBJ2-4, with TRBD1 matching 8 bases. The CDR3 runs to 13 residues. V shed 8 bases and J 3 bases; nucleotides not matched to a gene: 3. Germline V gene data show CDR1 as SEHNR and CDR2 as FQNEAQ (reference sequence). CDR3 DNA, as far as it was read: TGTGCCAGCCAGGGGACAGGCAAAAACATT. It yields the protein CASQGTGKNI. The full CDR3 protein is CASQGTGKNIQYF.

The table lists this clone with many counts. The read is 3 residues too short to cover the CDR3 end, so that end is filled in from the germline J gene. The J gene is TRBJ1-2, the V gene TRBV7-9; a possible D gene is TRBD1 (5 bases). Germline CDR1 and CDR2: SEHNR and FQNEAQ (reference sequence). CDR3 length: 13 residues. The CDR3 bases that were read are TGTGCCAGCAGCTTAGCAGGGGCTGGGGGC. Translating gives CASSLAGAGG. The whole CDR3 protein is CASSLAGAGGYTF.

Turning to this clone: The missing CDR3 end, 3 residues past where the read stops, is filled in from the germline J gene. The chain uses TRBV5-5 and TRBJ2-7; maybe TRBD2 (6 bases). V was clipped by 0 bases and J by 6 bases, with 10 bases between them. The germline V gene encodes CDR1 SGHKS and CDR2 YYEKEE (reference sequence). The CDR3 is 13 residues long. CDR3: CASSLVGGPEQYF. The CDR3 DNA, read in part, is TGTGCCAGCAGCTTGGTCGGGGGTCCCGAG.

Ten or more counts support this clone. The CDR3 end is not reached by the read, which stops 3 residues before it; the germline J gene fills it in. The J gene is TRBJ2-3, the V gene TRBV29-1; 9 bases are shared with TRBD2. The J segment lost 1 base and the V segment lost 8 bases, leaving 7 bases of the junction unmatched. Germline values: CDR1 SQVTM, CDR2 ANQGSEA. The CDR3 is 14 residues long. The sequenced part of the CDR3 DNA is TGCAGCCAACCTTCTAGCGGGGGCACAGATACG. It codes for CSQPSSGGTDT. The whole CDR3 reads CSQPSSGGTDTQYF.

This clone was detected ten times or more. Read data end 3 residues before the CDR3 end; the end is taken from the germline J gene. This chain joins TRBV3-1 (or the pseudogene TRBV3-2) and TRBJ2-3, with D maybe TRBD2 (6 bases). The CDR3 is made up of 13 amino acids. Trimming removed 3 bases at V and 5 bases at J, with 9 bases between. Per germline, CDR1 LGHDT and CDR2 YNNKEL (reference sequence). The CDR3 DNA, read in part, is TGTGCCAGCAGCCAGGAGGGTCAAGATACG. Encoded protein: CASSQEGQDT. The full CDR3 is CASSQEGQDTQYF.

Points on this clone: Coverage ceases 3 residues before the CDR3 finishes, and the germline J gene fills in the end. This chain uses TRBV7-2 with TRBJ2-5; D may be TRBD1 (6 bases). Germline CDR1 SGHTA, CDR2 FQGNSA. V lost 0 bases to trimming and J lost 5 bases, with 16 bases between them. The CDR3 contains 16 residues. The part of the CDR3 DNA that was read is TGTGCCAGCAGCTTAGCATCGGCAGGGGTCTGGGAGACC. Amino acids: CASSLASAGVWET. The complete CDR3 reads CASSLASAGVWETQYF.

This clone has at least ten counts. CDR3 sequence reads: CASSTTTRTLMEAFF. The sequenced CDR3 bases are TGTGCCAGCAGCACAACCACCAGGACACTGATGGAA. The chain uses TRBV7-9 and TRBJ1-1; D is perhaps TRBD1 (5 bases). Read sequence stops 3 residues before the CDR3 end, and the germline J gene provides the missing end. This CDR3 is built from 15 residues. CDR1 SEHNR and CDR2 FQNEAQ come from the germline V gene (reference sequence).

This clone showed up many times. The read falls 3 residues short of the CDR3 end, and the missing part is taken from the germline J gene. The V call is TRBV2, the J call TRBJ2-1; 9 nucleotides match TRBD2. V lost 4 bases to trimming and J lost 6 bases; unmatched junction nucleotides: 13. CDR1 is SNHLY and CDR2 is FYNNEI in the germline V gene. The CDR3 totals 17 residues. CDR3 amino acids: CASSAAGTAGGPNEQFF. The DNA read from the CDR3 is TGTGCCAGCAGTGCGGCAGGAACGGCGGGGGGGCCCAATGAG.

This clone came up many times. With the read ending 3 residues before the CDR3 end, the germline J gene is used to fill in that end. V is TRBV18 and J is TRBJ2-2; TRBD1 aligns across 9 bases. V dropped 1 base and J dropped 2; count of bases not matched to a gene: 2. Germline assignment: CDR1 KGHSH and CDR2 LQKENI. The CDR3 is made up of 16 amino acids. CDR3 protein: CASSPRDRVNTGELFF. Incomplete CDR3 DNA: TGTGCCAGCTCACCACGGGACAGGGTCAACACCGGGGAG. The whole variable domain, remainder taken from reference TRBV18 and TRBJ2-2, is NAGVMQNPRHLVRRRGQEARLRCSPMKGHSHVYWYRQLPEEGLKFMVYLQKENIIDESGMPKERFSAEFPKEGPSILRIQQVVRGDSAAYFCASSPRDRVNTGELFFGEGSRLTVL.

This clone was recorded at least ten times. The sequence runs out 3 residues before the end of the CDR3; the remainder is reconstructed from the germline J gene. This rearrangement joins TRBV20-1 to TRBJ2-1; 8 bases are shared with TRBD2. This CDR3 region has 13 residues. Germline CDR1 is DFQATT and CDR2 is SNEGSKA (reference sequence). V was pared by 3 bases and J by 6 bases, with 4 bases of the junction left unmatched. The part of the CDR3 DNA that was read is TGCAGTGCTAGGGGGACTAGGGCCAATGAG. It is translated as CSARGTRANE. The full CDR3 sequence reads CSARGTRANEQFF.

Details on this clone: The missing CDR3 end, 3 residues past where the read stops, is filled in from the germline J gene. V is TRBV7-9 and J is TRBJ2-2; D remains ambiguous. Per germline, CDR1 SEHNR and CDR2 FQNEAQ (reference sequence). The CDR3 sequence is 12 residues long. V lost 7 bases and J 8 bases, leaving 11 bases between the germline ends. The CDR3 DNA, read in part, is TGTGCCAGCACCTTTGGGCTGGGGGAG. This sequence encodes CASTFGLGE. The full CDR3 reads CASTFGLGELFF.

This clone was seen many times. The missing CDR3 end, 3 residues past where the read stops, is filled in from the germline J gene. This chain uses TRBV30 with TRBJ1-5; a possible D gene is TRBD1 (5 bases). Trimming stripped 2 bases from V and 9 bases from J, with 20 bases between. CDR1 is GTSNPN, CDR2 SVGIG, per germline (reference sequence). The CDR3 is 15 amino acids. CDR3 region: CAWSLEGEGLRPQHF. The covered CDR3 bases are TGTGCCTGGAGTCTTGAAGGGGAAGGACTAAGGCCC.

Ten or more counts support this clone. The read comes to an end 3 residues before the CDR3 does, leaving the germline J gene to fill in the end. J is TRBJ2-5 and V is TRBV5-6; 10 bases are shared with TRBD1. J was trimmed by 3 bases and V by 5 bases; bases with no gene match: 7. Germline values: CDR1 SGHDT, CDR2 YYEEEE. The CDR3 is 15 amino acids. CDR3 sequence: CASRRQGAPKETQYF. The CDR3 DNA, read in part, is TGTGCCAGCAGGCGACAGGGGGCGCCGAAAGAGACC.

This clone showed up many times. The CDR3 goes on 3 residues after the read ends, and that part is filled in from the germline J gene. The chain joins TRBV20-1 to TRBJ2-3; TRBD1 agrees at 10 bases. Looked up from germline, CDR1 is DFQATT and CDR2 is SNEGSKA (reference sequence). CDR3 size: 16 residues. The J segment lost 0 bases and the V segment lost 3 bases, leaving 6 bases of the junction unmatched. The CDR3 bases that were read are TGCAGTGCTAGTGGCCCGGGACAGGGGAGCACAGATACG. This sequence encodes CSASGPGQGSTDT. The whole CDR3 region reads CSASGPGQGSTDTQYF.

This clone has ten or more counts. From the germline J gene comes the end of the CDR3, since the read stops 3 residues before it. The rearrangement joins TRBV5-6 to TRBJ2-7; D unresolved. Germline CDR1 reads SGHDT; CDR2 reads YYEEEE. This CDR3 is 12 amino acids long. V gave up 3 bases and J gave up 0 bases, with 4 bases separating them. The CDR3 region is CASSSYSYEQYF. The sequenced CDR3 bases are TGTGCCAGCAGCTCCTACTCCTACGAG.

The sample holds many counts of this clone. The DNA ends 3 residues before the CDR3 does, and the rest of the CDR3 is filled in from the germline J gene. V gene TRBV18 combines with J gene TRBJ2-2; D is undetermined. Germline CDR1 reads KGHSH; CDR2 reads LQKENI. The V end lost 1 base, the J end lost 4 bases, and 13 bases lay between the germline ends. The CDR3 runs 16 residues. The CDR3 sequence: CASSPQARSPTGELFF. CDR3 DNA (partial): TGTGCCAGCTCACCACAAGCGCGGTCCCCCACCGGGGAG.

This clone was counted between two and nine times. The read ends 3 residues before the CDR3 terminus; that terminus is restored from the germline J gene. The chain employs TRBV5-1 and TRBJ2-1, with D perhaps TRBD1 (6 bases). The CDR3 loop spans 15 amino acids. Trimming took off 4 bases at V and 4 bases at J, with 15 bases between the two ends. CDR1 and CDR2 (germline): SGHRS, YFSETQ. CDR3 protein: CASSPGGLIYNEQFF. The DNA read from the CDR3 is TGCGCCAGCAGCCCTGGGGGCCTTATTTACAATGAG. Complete variable domain (other parts from reference TRBV5-1 and TRBJ2-1): KAGVTQTPRYLIKTRGQQVTLSCSPISGHRSVSWYQQTPGQGLQFLFEYFSETQRNKGNFPGRFSGRQFSNSRSEMNVSTLELGDSALYLCASSPGGLIYNEQFFGPGTRLTVL.

Of note for this clone: The read halts 3 residues ahead of the CDR3 end, with the missing end drawn from the germline J gene. This chain links TRBV7-6 with TRBJ2-3, with a tentative D call TRBD2 (6 bases). The V end lost 1 base, the J end lost 4 bases, and 9 bases lay between the germline ends. CDR3 length: 14 residues. Germline CDR1 reads SGHVS; CDR2 reads FNYEAQ. This CDR3 is CASSLGGGADTQYF. CDR3 bases read: TGTGCCAGCAGCTTAGGCGGAGGGGCAGATACG.

This clone was recorded many times. The read comes to an end 3 residues before the CDR3 does, leaving the germline J gene to fill in the end. This chain connects TRBV20-1 to TRBJ2-3, with 9 bases matching TRBD1. The CDR3 is 15 amino acids. J lost 1 base, V lost 3 bases, and 5 bases had no gene match. The germline gives CDR1 DFQATT, CDR2 SNEGSKA (reference sequence). The CDR3: CSASGTGHGTDTQYF. The part of the CDR3 DNA that was read is TGCAGTGCTAGTGGGACAGGGCATGGCACAGATACG.

There are many counts of this clone. The read ends 3 residues early relative to the CDR3; the germline J gene fills the gap. This chain links TRBV6-2 or TRBV6-3 with TRBJ2-5, with 11 bases aligning to TRBD2. The CDR3 loop spans 15 amino acids. J lost 5 bases, V lost 5 bases, and 7 bases had no gene match. CDR1 MNHEY and CDR2 SVGEGT come from the germline V gene. The sequenced CDR3 bases are TGTGCCAGCAGTACCGGGACTAGCGGCGACGAGACC. As protein: CASSTGTSGDET. The CDR3 in full is CASSTGTSGDETQYF.